The next 24 T cell receptor beta chains were all read from a single sample in a study of CD8+ T cells in alopecia areata. Reverse transcribed after extraction, RNA yielded cDNA as the sequencing template. Profiling relied on immunoSEQ multiplex PCR, and the TCRdb table lists in-frame clones only, not all of them. Of 120,000 or so clones listed, roughly three fifths are singletons. The starting material was CD4+ T cells sorted from blood, obtained at week 0. Receptor source: a human donor with alopecia areata.

J is TRBJ2-4 and V is TRBV2; tentatively, D is TRBD1 (7 bases). V lost 4 bases and J 7 bases, leaving 14 bases between the germline ends. The CDR3 loop spans 14 amino acids. CDR1 is SNHLY, CDR2 FYNNEI, per germline. The CDR3 reads CASSAISGGNIQYF. DNA of the CDR3: TGTGCCAGCAGTGCAATCTCAGGGGGGAACATTCAGTACTTC.

The rearrangement links TRBV27 to TRBJ1-2; D unclear. Trimming took 0 bases from V and 1 from J, leaving 6 bases between them. The CDR3 sequence is 14 residues long. Germline V lookup: CDR1 MNHEY, CDR2 SMNVEV (reference sequence). CDR3 sequence reads: CASSLSGSNYGYTF. CDR3 nucleotide sequence: TGTGCCAGCAGTTTATCAGGGAGTAACTATGGCTACACCTTC.

The gene calls are TRBV4-3 and TRBJ2-2, with D tentatively TRBD1 (6 bases). CDR1 and CDR2 (germline): LGHNA, YSLEER. CDR3 length: 15 residues. V was cut by 2 bases and J by 5 bases, with 12 bases left in between. In nucleotides, the CDR3 is TGCGCCAGCAGCCAAACCGGGACAAAGACCGGGGAGCTGTTTTTT. It specifies CASSQTGTKTGELFF.

The V call is TRBV6-5, the J call TRBJ1-1, with 8 bases lining up with TRBD1. CDR1 and CDR2 from the germline V gene are MNHEY and SVGAGI. CDR3 length: 15 amino acids. V was pared by 0 bases and J by 8 bases, with 8 bases of the junction left unmatched. As DNA, the CDR3 is TGTGCCAGCAGTTACTCGTCATCCTGGACAGGGGAAGCTTTCTTT. This encodes CASSYSSSWTGEAFF.

V gene TRBV10-3 combines with J gene TRBJ1-5; TRBD1 might be the D (5 bases). In germline, CDR1 is ENHRY, CDR2 SYGVKD. The V end was cut by 6 bases, the J end by 0 bases, with 12 bases between. The CDR3 spans 15 residues. In DNA form, the CDR3 reads TGTGCCATCAGGGCTGAGGGACTTAGCAATCAGCCCCAGCATTTT. It codes for CAIRAEGLSNQPQHF.

This chain joins TRBV27 and TRBJ2-2; 8 positions agree with TRBD1. The CDR3 contains 16 residues. J lost 2 bases, V lost 5 bases, and 7 bases had no gene match. The V gene's germline CDR1 is MNHEY and CDR2 SMNVEV (reference sequence). As DNA, the CDR3 is TGTGCCAGCAGTCCCCGACAGGGGTTTAACACCGGGGAGCTGTTTTTT. This codes for CASSPRQGFNTGELFF.

The chain combines TRBV7-9 with TRBJ1-1; D ambiguous. This CDR3 is built from 14 residues. Trimming took 1 base from V and 6 from J, leaving 12 bases between them. Germline V lookup: CDR1 SEHNR, CDR2 FQNEAQ (reference sequence). In DNA form, the CDR3 reads TGTGCCAGCAGCTTAGTCGAGGGATGGTCTGAAGCTTTCTTT. Its translation is CASSLVEGWSEAFF. Using reference TRBV7-9 and TRBJ1-1 for the parts outside the CDR3, the full variable domain is DTGVSQNPRHKITKRGQNVTFRCDPISEHNRLYWYRQTLGQGPEFLTYFQNEAQLEKSRLLSDRFSAERPKGSFSTLEIQRTEQGDSAMYLCASSLVEGWSEAFFGQGTRLTVV.

This chain connects TRBV7-3 to TRBJ2-7; 7 bases agree with TRBD1. The trim removed 4 bases at V and 7 bases at J, leaving 7 bases unmatched. The CDR3 spans 13 residues. Germline V CDR1 and CDR2: SGHTA, FQGTGA. The CDR3 sequence: CASSSNHRGEQYF. CDR3 sequence (DNA): TGTGCCAGCAGCTCAAATCACAGGGGAGAGCAGTACTTC.

This clone has a handful of counts. This chain joins TRBV29-1 and TRBJ1-1, with D hard to call. Germline V gene lookup returns CDR1 SQVTM and CDR2 ANQGSEA. V was shortened by 4 bases and J by 1 base, with 13 bases between the two germline ends. This CDR3 has 14 residues. The CDR3 DNA reads TGCAGCGTTGCAGTCACCTTGGGGAACACTGAAGCTTTCTTT. It specifies CSVAVTLGNTEAFF.

This clone has a handful of counts. This rearrangement joins TRBV13 to TRBJ2-1; possibly TRBD1 for D (5 bases). The germline V gene encodes CDR1 PRHDT and CDR2 FYEKMQ (reference sequence). V shed 3 bases and J shed 7 bases, with 10 bases lying between them. The CDR3 length is 13 residues. CDR3 amino acids: CASSFGRVNEQFF. The CDR3 DNA reads as TGTGCCAGCAGCTTTGGCAGGGTGAATGAGCAGTTCTTC. The variable domain in full, with the rest retrieved from reference TRBV13 and TRBJ2-1, is AAGVIQSPRHLIKEKRETATLKCYPIPRHDTVYWYQQGPGQDPQFLISFYEKMQSDKGSIPDRFSAQQFSDYHSELNMSSLELGDSALYFCASSFGRVNEQFFGPGTRLTVL.

The chain uses TRBV30 and TRBJ1-2; D uncertain. Germline assignment: CDR1 GTSNPN and CDR2 SVGIG (reference sequence). Trimming removed 4 bases from V and 1 base from J, with 10 bases in between. The CDR3 contains 13 residues. In nucleotides, the CDR3 is TGTGCCTGGACCTCGTACAGTAACTATGGCTACACCTTC. This sequence encodes CAWTSYSNYGYTF.

The CDR3 sequence: CASSQYGAGTGELFF. In DNA form, the CDR3 reads TGCGCCAGCAGCCAATATGGGGCCGGCACCGGGGAGCTGTTTTTT. This chain links TRBV4-1 with TRBJ2-2, with D perhaps TRBD1 (5 bases). The germline V gene encodes CDR1 MGHRA and CDR2 YSYEKL. V shed 2 bases and J shed 4 bases, with 11 bases lying between them. The CDR3 has 15 residues.

The CDR3 DNA follows: TGTGCCAGCAGCGCCCTCGGGGGTGTGGAAGAGCAGTACTTC. Translated: CASSALGGVEEQYF. The chain recombines TRBV9 with TRBJ2-7; possibly TRBD2 for D (6 bases). The CDR3 covers 14 residues. Germline V gene lookup returns CDR1 SGDLS and CDR2 YYNGEE. Trimming stripped 3 bases from V and 7 bases from J, with 17 bases between.

The chain links TRBV5-1 to TRBJ1-1; TRBD1 matches 7 bases. The V gene's germline CDR1 is SGHRS and CDR2 YFSETQ. J was trimmed by 4 bases and V by 4 bases; bases with no gene match: 13. This CDR3 comprises 16 residues. CDR3 DNA sequence: TGCGCCAGCAGCGACAGGGTGTCGAGGGGGACCACTGAAGCTTTCTTT. This translates into CASSDRVSRGTTEAFF.

The chain is built from TRBV28 and TRBJ2-5; 12 nucleotides agree with TRBD2. The CDR3 is 16 residues long. Looked up from germline, CDR1 is MDHEN and CDR2 is SYDVKM. V lost 7 bases and J lost 5; bases outside the gene matches: 11. The CDR3 protein is CASNGGLAGSKETQYF. In DNA form, the CDR3 reads TGTGCCAGCAACGGGGGACTAGCGGGCAGCAAGGAGACCCAGTACTTC.

The chain couples TRBV5-6 to TRBJ2-2; 9 positions match TRBD1. The germline gives CDR1 SGHDT, CDR2 YYEEEE. Trimming removed 0 bases from V and 5 bases from J; junction bases left unmatched: 5. There are 16 residues in the CDR3. This CDR3 is CASSLAQGAYTGELFF. The CDR3 DNA reads as TGTGCCAGCAGCTTGGCACAGGGGGCTTATACCGGGGAGCTGTTTTTT.

By share of the sample, this clone is medium-sized. This chain uses TRBV10-2 with TRBJ2-2, with 7 positions matching TRBD1. V lost 4 bases, J lost 1 base, and 3 bases stayed unmatched. This CDR3 contains 15 residues. The germline V gene encodes CDR1 WSHSY and CDR2 SAAADI. In DNA, the CDR3 is TGCGCCAGCAGTGCCCGGGACAGGAACACCGGGGAGCTGTTTTTT. Its protein is CASSARDRNTGELFF.

This clone appeared a few times. This sequence joins TRBV4-3 and TRBJ2-3, with 13 bases fitting TRBD2. This CDR3 comprises 19 residues. Germline CDR1 LGHNA, CDR2 YSLEER. V trimming: 1 base; J trimming: 3 bases; junction bases outside the gene matches: 10. Here the CDR3 reads CASSQGRGLAGEATDTQYF. In nucleotides, the CDR3 is TGCGCCAGCAGCCAAGGAAGAGGACTAGCGGGAGAAGCAACAGATACGCAGTATTTT.

The chain combines TRBV5-5 with TRBJ2-2; 10 bases map to TRBD2. Germline CDR1 and CDR2: SGHKS and YYEKEE (reference sequence). V gave up 4 bases and J gave up 4 bases; unmatched junction bases: 7. The CDR3 consists of 16 residues. The CDR3 protein is CASSGSGRLPTGELFF. CDR3 nucleotide sequence: TGTGCCAGCAGCGGTAGCGGGAGGCTTCCCACCGGGGAGCTGTTTTTT.

This clone was recorded a few times. The gene calls are TRBV5-6 and TRBJ2-1, with 8 bases fitting TRBD1. J lost 8 bases, V lost 4 bases, and 11 bases had no gene match. CDR1 and CDR2 (germline): SGHDT, YYEEEE. CDR3 length: 15 amino acids. The CDR3 DNA reads TGTGCCAGCAGCCACTGGACAGGGCAGGTCGATGAGCAGTTCTTC. Protein: CASSHWTGQVDEQFF.

This clone was counted a few times. This rearrangement joins TRBV7-2 to TRBJ2-1; 7 nucleotides match TRBD1. Germline trimming cut 5 bases from V and 7 bases from J; bases unmatched to any gene: 11. Germline V gives CDR1 SGHTA, CDR2 FQGNSA. The CDR3 sequence is 15 residues long. CDR3 protein: CASSPWDRQGNEQFF. CDR3 nucleotide sequence: TGTGCCAGCAGCCCCTGGGACAGACAAGGAAATGAGCAGTTCTTC. Full variable domain (remainder filled in from reference TRBV7-2 and TRBJ2-1): GAGVSQSPSNKVTEKGKDVELRCDPISGHTALYWYRQSLGQGLEFLIYFQGNSAPDKSGLPSDRFSAERTGGSVSTLTIQRTQQEDSAVYLCASSPWDRQGNEQFFGPGTRLTVL.

Details on this clone: One end of the junction fails to match germline, which may point to a read error. V is TRBV4-2 and J is TRBJ2-7, with 9 positions matching TRBD2. The length of the CDR3 is 13 residues. Germline CDR1 is LGHNA and CDR2 is YNFKEQ. The CDR3 spells CASSQEERGAATF. CDR3 in DNA: TGTGCCAGCAGCCAAGAGGAGCGGGGGGCCGCCACTTTC.

This clone was counted a few times. The gene calls are TRBV19 and TRBJ2-7; TRBD1 matches 8 bases. Germline V gene sequence: CDR1 LNHDA, CDR2 SQIVND (reference sequence). This CDR3 contains 14 residues. V was pared by 6 bases and J by 6 bases, with 10 bases of the junction left unmatched. The CDR3 region is CASRITTGDAEQYF. The CDR3 coding sequence is TGTGCCAGTAGAATCACGACAGGGGACGCCGAGCAGTACTTC.

This clone was seen a single time. The chain joins TRBV5-1 to TRBJ2-1; 7 bases are shared with TRBD1. Germline assignment: CDR1 SGHRS and CDR2 YFSETQ. This CDR3 contains 14 residues. Germline trimming cut 4 bases from V and 8 bases from J; bases unmatched to any gene: 9. The DNA for the CDR3 is TGCGCCAGCAGCCACGGACAGGAACGCGATGAGCAGTTCTTC. Its translation: CASSHGQERDEQFF. The variable domain in full, with the rest retrieved from reference TRBV5-1 and TRBJ2-1, is KAGVTQTPRYLIKTRGQQVTLSCSPISGHRSVSWYQQTPGQGLQFLFEYFSETQRNKGNFPGRFSGRQFSNSRSEMNVSTLELGDSALYLCASSHGQERDEQFFGPGTRLTVL.